The entry that follows covers one T cell receptor (beta chain) sequence. The data are from a study of T cell changes during pregnancy in multiple sclerosis. The V gene end was trimmed by 4 bases and the J gene end by 3 bases; junction bases not matched to a gene: 10. The CDR3 sequence is 16 residues long. From germline, CDR1 is PRHDT and CDR2 FYEKMQ (reference sequence). This table comes from immunoSEQ multiplex PCR, and its TCRdb copy is limited to in-frame clones, with some not included. Of 93,000 or so clones detected, about 91% appear once; the ten largest clones hold around 0.93%. The receptor was derived from a female donor with multiple sclerosis, enrolled in a pregnancy study. The specimen comprised peripheral blood, sampled before pregnancy. V gene TRBV13 combines with J gene TRBJ2-7; 9 bases align to TRBD2. This CDR3 reads CASSSPIASGVYEQYF. CDR3 nucleotide sequence: TGTGCCAGCAGCTCACCCATAGCTAGCGGGGTCTACGAGCAGTACTTC.